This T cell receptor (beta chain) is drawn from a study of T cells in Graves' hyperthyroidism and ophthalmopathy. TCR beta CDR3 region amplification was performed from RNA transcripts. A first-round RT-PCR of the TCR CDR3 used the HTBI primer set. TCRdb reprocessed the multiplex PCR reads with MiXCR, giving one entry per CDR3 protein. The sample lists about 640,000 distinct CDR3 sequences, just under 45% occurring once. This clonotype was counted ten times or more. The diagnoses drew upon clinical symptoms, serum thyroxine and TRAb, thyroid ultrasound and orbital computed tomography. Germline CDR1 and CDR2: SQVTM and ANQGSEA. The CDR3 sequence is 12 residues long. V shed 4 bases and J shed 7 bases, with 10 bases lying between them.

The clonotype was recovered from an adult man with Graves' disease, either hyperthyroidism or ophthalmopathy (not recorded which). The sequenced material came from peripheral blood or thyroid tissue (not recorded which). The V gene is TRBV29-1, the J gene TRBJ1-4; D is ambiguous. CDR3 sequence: CSVGLSGEKLFF. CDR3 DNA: TGCAGCGTTGGACTGAGTGGTGAAAAACTGTTTTTT.